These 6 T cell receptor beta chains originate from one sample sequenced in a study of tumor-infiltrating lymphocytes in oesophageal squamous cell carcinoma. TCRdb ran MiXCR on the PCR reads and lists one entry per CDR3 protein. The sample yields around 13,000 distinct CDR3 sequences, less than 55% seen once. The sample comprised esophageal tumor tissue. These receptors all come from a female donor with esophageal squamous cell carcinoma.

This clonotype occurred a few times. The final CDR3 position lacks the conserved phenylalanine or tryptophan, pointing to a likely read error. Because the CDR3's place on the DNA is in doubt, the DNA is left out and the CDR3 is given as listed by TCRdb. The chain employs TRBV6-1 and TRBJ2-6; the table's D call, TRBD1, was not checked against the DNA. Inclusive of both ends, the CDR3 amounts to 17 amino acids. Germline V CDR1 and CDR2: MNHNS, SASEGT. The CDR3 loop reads CASTPTASSSYEQYFGA.

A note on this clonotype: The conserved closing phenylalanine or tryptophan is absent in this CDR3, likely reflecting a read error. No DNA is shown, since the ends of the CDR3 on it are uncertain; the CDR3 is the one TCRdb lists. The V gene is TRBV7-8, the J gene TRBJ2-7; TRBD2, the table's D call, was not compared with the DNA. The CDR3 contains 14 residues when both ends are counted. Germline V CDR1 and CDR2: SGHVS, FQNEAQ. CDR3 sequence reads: CASSFGDYGYTFGS.

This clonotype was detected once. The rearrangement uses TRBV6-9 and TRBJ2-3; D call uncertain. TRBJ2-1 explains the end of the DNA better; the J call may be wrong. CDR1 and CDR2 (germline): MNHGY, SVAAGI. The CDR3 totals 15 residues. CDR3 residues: CASSERTSGLGEQFF. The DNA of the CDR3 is TGTGCCAGCAGTGAAAGGACCTCCGGGTTAGGTGAGCAGTTCTTC.

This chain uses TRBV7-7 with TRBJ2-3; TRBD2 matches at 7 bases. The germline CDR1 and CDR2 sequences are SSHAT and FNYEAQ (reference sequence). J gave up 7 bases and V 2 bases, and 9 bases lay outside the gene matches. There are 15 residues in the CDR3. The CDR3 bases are TGTGCCAGCAGCTTATTAGGAGCGGGACTCTATACGCAGTATTTT. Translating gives CASSLLGAGLYTQYF. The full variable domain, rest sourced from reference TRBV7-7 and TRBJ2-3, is GAGVSQSPRYKVTKRGQDVTLRCDPISSHATLYWYQQALGQGPEFLTYFNYEAQPDKSGLPSDRFSAERPEGSISTLTIQRTEQRDSAMYRCASSLLGAGLYTQYFGPGTRLTVL.

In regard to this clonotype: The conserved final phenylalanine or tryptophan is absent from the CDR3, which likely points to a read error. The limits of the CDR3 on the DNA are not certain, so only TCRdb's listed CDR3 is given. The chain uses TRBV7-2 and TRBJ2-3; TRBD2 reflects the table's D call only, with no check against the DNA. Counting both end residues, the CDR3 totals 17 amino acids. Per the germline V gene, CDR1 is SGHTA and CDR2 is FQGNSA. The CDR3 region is CASSLDNGGYNEQFFGS.

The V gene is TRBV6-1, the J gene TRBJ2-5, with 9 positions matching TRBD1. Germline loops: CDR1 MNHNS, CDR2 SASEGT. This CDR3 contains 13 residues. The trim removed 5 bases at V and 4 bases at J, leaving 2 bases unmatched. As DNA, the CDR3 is TGTGCCAGCAGTAACAGGGGGCCAGAGACCCAGTACTTC. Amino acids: CASSNRGPETQYF.